The 18 T cell receptor beta chains below were found in one sample sequenced in a study of shared clonotypes between healthy human individuals. Some clones are missing from TCRdb's copy, which holds only in-frame ones; the method was immunoSEQ multiplex PCR. The sample comprises approximately 350,000 clones, 95% to 97% of which are singletons, and about 0.34% rests with the top ten. Sequenced material: memory CD8+ T cells sorted from blood. Documented subset: CD45RO+ cells pooled with CCR7-negative TemRA cells. The receptors were gathered from a young man in good health.

This clone was detected once. J is TRBJ1-1 and V is TRBV7-2; weak D call: TRBD1 (5 bases). The germline V gene has CDR1 SGHTA and CDR2 FQGNSA. The CDR3 is made up of 14 amino acids. Trimming pared 5 bases from V and 4 bases from J, leaving 14 bases between. CDR3 sequence: CASSPGGGGTEAFF. The CDR3 DNA reads TGTGCCAGCAGCCCTGGGGGGGGTGGCACTGAAGCTTTCTTT. Using reference TRBV7-2 and TRBJ1-1 for the parts outside the CDR3, the full variable domain is GAGVSQSPSNKVTEKGKDVELRCDPISGHTALYWYRQSLGQGLEFLIYFQGNSAPDKSGLPSDRFSAERTGGSVSTLTIQRTQQEDSAVYLCASSPGGGGTEAFFGQGTRLTVV.

The V and J genes are TRBV4-2 and TRBJ2-3; 9 bases align to TRBD2. The J segment lost 1 base and the V segment lost 0 bases, leaving 11 bases of the junction unmatched. This CDR3 has 19 amino acids. Germline loops: CDR1 LGHNA, CDR2 YNFKEQ. This CDR3 is CASSQDRAAGGPGTDTQYF. The DNA for the CDR3 is TGTGCCAGCAGCCAAGACAGGGCGGCGGGAGGGCCGGGCACAGATACGCAGTATTTT.

This clone was counted a single time. The chain is built from TRBV7-6 and TRBJ2-7; 7 bases line up with TRBD2. The CDR3 spans 16 residues. Looked up from germline, CDR1 is SGHVS and CDR2 is FNYEAQ. V gave up 1 base and J gave up 4 bases; unmatched junction bases: 10. The CDR3 here is CASSLGGLQDPYEQYF. DNA for the CDR3: TGTGCCAGCAGCTTAGGGGGACTACAAGACCCATACGAGCAGTACTTC.

The CDR3 region is CAISELLATAYNEQFF. CDR3 nucleotides: TGTGCCATCAGTGAGCTACTAGCTACCGCCTACAATGAGCAGTTCTTC. This rearrangement joins TRBV10-3 to TRBJ2-1; D may be TRBD2 (6 bases). V was shortened by 2 bases and J by 2 bases, with 13 bases between the two germline ends. The germline V gene has CDR1 ENHRY and CDR2 SYGVKD. The CDR3 has 16 amino acids.

Turning to this clone: An end of the junction differs from the germline gene, which may be a read error. The chain's CDR3 is CASSLRKGPYEQYF. As DNA, the CDR3 is TGTGCCAGCAGTTTACGGAAGGGACCCTATGAGCAGTACTTC. The chain links TRBV27 to TRBJ2-7; the D call may be TRBD1 or TRBD2 (5 bases each). This CDR3 is 14 amino acids long. CDR1 is MNHEY and CDR2 is SMNVEV in the germline V gene (reference sequence).

This chain links TRBV28 with TRBJ1-1; tentative D call: TRBD1 (6 bases). This CDR3 is built from 16 residues. Germline values: CDR1 MDHEN, CDR2 SYDVKM. Trimming cost V 5 bases and J 0 bases, with 16 bases left between them. CDR3 coding DNA: TGTGCCAGCAGTCCCCCCAGGGGAGGGGTGAACACTGAAGCTTTCTTT. Its protein product is CASSPPRGGVNTEAFF.

V is TRBV4-1 and J is TRBJ2-5; TRBD1 might be the D (5 bases). CDR1 is MGHRA, CDR2 YSYEKL, per germline. The CDR3 contains 17 residues. The V end was cut by 4 bases, the J end by 0 bases, with 18 bases between. CDR3 sequence reads: CASSLTTGPLYQETQYF. CDR3 DNA: TGCGCCAGCAGCCTTACCACAGGCCCCCTTTACCAAGAGACCCAGTACTTC.

Comments on this clone: Distinct nucleotide sequences in the sample also encode this CDR3. The CDR3 is CASSLQYGYTF. In DNA, the CDR3 is TGTGCCAGCAGTTTACAGTATGGCTACACCTTC. The genes are TRBV28 and TRBJ1-2; D gene uncertain. Trimming pared 2 bases from V and 5 bases from J, leaving 3 bases between. The germline CDR1 and CDR2 sequences are MDHEN and SYDVKM. This CDR3 comprises 11 residues.

In its sample, this clone was seen once. The V call is TRBV20-1, the J call TRBJ1-2; no clear D. CDR3 length: 11 amino acids. Looked up from germline, CDR1 is DFQATT and CDR2 is SNEGSKA (reference sequence). The V and J ends lost 3 bases and 5 bases respectively, with 7 bases between them. The DNA of the CDR3 is TGCAGTGCTAGTTGGGATTATGGCTACACCTTC. Translated: CSASWDYGYTF.

Notes on this clone: In the same sample, other DNA sequences code for this CDR3. The CDR3 DNA follows: TGTGCCAGCAGCTTAGTACCCAATCAGCCCCAGCATTTT. Translated, it gives CASSLVPNQPQHF. V and J are TRBV11-2 and TRBJ1-5; D gene uncertain. Trimming left V 1 base short and J 3 bases short, with 4 bases between. The CDR3 length is 13 residues. Per the germline V gene, CDR1 is SGHAT and CDR2 is FQNNGV.

The chain carries TRBV7-9 and TRBJ2-3, with TRBD2 matching over 7 bases. CDR3 length: 17 residues. The trim removed 5 bases at V and 0 bases at J, leaving 11 bases unmatched. Germline loops: CDR1 SEHNR, CDR2 FQNEAQ (reference sequence). The CDR3 region has the DNA TGTGCCAGCAGCAGAACGACACCGGGGGGTAGCACAGATACGCAGTATTTT. Translation: CASSRTTPGGSTDTQYF.

The chain has TRBV6-5 and TRBJ2-7; D unclear. This CDR3 region has 13 residues. Germline CDR1 and CDR2: MNHEY and SVGAGI. The V end was cut by 6 bases, the J end by 3 bases, with 12 bases between. As DNA, the CDR3 is TGTGCCAGCAGCCCGGGCAGCAACTACGAGCAGTACTTC. This encodes CASSPGSNYEQYF.

On this clone: The same CDR3 is also encoded by other DNA sequences in this sample. The chain has TRBV11-2 and TRBJ2-5; unclear D gene. This CDR3 contains 11 residues. V lost 2 bases to trimming and J lost 4 bases, with 2 bases between them. From germline, CDR1 is SGHAT and CDR2 FQNNGV. The CDR3 loop reads CASSLRETQYF. DNA of the CDR3: TGTGCCAGCAGCTTACGAGAGACCCAGTACTTC.

V is TRBV18 and J is TRBJ2-2; tentatively, D is TRBD1 (6 bases). V was clipped by 3 bases and J by 0 bases, with 14 bases between them. There are 17 residues in the CDR3. Germline V CDR1 and CDR2: KGHSH, LQKENI. CDR3 DNA sequence: TGTGCCAGCTCACCCGTTCGGCAGGGGCCGAACACCGGGGAGCTGTTTTTT. It codes for CASSPVRQGPNTGELFF.

The chain employs TRBV7-2 and TRBJ2-6; weak D call: TRBD1 (6 bases). Germline-derived CDR1 and CDR2 are SGHTA and FQGNSA. The CDR3 is 17 amino acids. Trimming removed 5 bases at V and 2 bases at J, with 16 bases between. CDR3 residues: CASSVNRVSAGANVLTF. The CDR3, as DNA: TGTGCCAGCAGCGTAAACAGGGTTAGCGCTGGGGCCAACGTCCTGACTTTC.

The J gene is TRBJ2-3, the V gene TRBV9; D is perhaps TRBD2 (5 bases). Germline CDR1 and CDR2: SGDLS and YYNGEE. Trimming left V 1 base short and J 1 base short, with 13 bases between. There are 16 residues in the CDR3. CDR3 nucleotides: TGTGCCAGCAGCGTAATCGGGGAGAGGCGCACAGATACGCAGTATTTT. Protein product: CASSVIGERRTDTQYF.

The rearrangement joins TRBV6-5 to TRBJ1-1, with D perhaps TRBD1 (6 bases). Between the trimmed V and J ends, which lost 7 bases and 4 bases, there was a span of 16 bases. Germline CDR1 reads MNHEY; CDR2 reads SVGAGI. CDR3 length: 14 residues. DNA for the CDR3: TGTGCCAGCACCCTGCGGGGAGGGGGCACTGAAGCTTTCTTT. This codes for CASTLRGGGTEAFF.

The chain joins TRBV28 to TRBJ2-2; 7 positions match TRBD1. CDR3 length equals 16 residues. J was trimmed by 0 bases and V by 6 bases; bases with no gene match: 7. CDR1 and CDR2 from the germline V gene are MDHEN and SYDVKM. CDR3 nucleotide sequence: TGTGCCAGCAGCGAGGGGACAGCCGCGAACACCGGGGAGCTGTTTTTT. As protein: CASSEGTAANTGELFF.